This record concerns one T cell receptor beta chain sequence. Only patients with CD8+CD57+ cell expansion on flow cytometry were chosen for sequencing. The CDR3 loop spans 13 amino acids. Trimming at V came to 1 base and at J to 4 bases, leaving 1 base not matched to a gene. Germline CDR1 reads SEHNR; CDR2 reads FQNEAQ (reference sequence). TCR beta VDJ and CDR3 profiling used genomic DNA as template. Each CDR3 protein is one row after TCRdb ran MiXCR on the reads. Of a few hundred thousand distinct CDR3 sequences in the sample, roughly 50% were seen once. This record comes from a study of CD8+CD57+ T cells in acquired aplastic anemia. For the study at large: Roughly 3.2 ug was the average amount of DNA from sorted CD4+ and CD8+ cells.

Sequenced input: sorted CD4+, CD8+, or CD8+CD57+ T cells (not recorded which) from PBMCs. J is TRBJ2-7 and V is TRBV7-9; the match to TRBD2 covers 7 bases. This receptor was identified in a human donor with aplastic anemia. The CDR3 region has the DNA TGTGCCAGCAGCTTAGGGGAGGGTTACGAGCAGTACTTC. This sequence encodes CASSLGEGYEQYF.